This T cell receptor beta chain was sequenced during a study of cytomegalovirus exposure and HLA in healthy donors. PCR was performed using 60 Vbeta and 13 Jbeta primers. Method: immunoSEQ multiplex PCR; TCRdb's copy keeps in-frame clones and lacks some. Recorded for this sample: some 30,000 clones. The sequence was collected from a middle-aged man in good health and CMV-seronegative. The material sequenced was PBMCs.

The CDR3 spells CASSLGLNNNYEQYF. The CDR3 coding sequence is TGTGCCAGCAGCCTGGGACTTAACAATAACTACGAGCAGTACTTC. The chain recombines TRBV5-4 with TRBJ2-7; D is perhaps TRBD2 (6 bases). Germline lookup yields CDR1 SGHNT and CDR2 YYREEE (reference sequence). V lost 4 bases, J lost 3 bases, and 17 bases lay in between. CDR3 length: 15 residues.